One sample yielded the 8 T cell receptor beta chains listed below, sequenced in a study of PD-1 blockade in classical Hodgkin lymphoma. Method: immunoSEQ multiplex PCR; TCRdb's copy keeps in-frame clones and lacks some. The sample gives under 35,000 clones, under 75% of which show up once; approximately 4% is in the top ten. Time point described: cycle 4 day 1 (C4D1), after five to seven weeks of nivolumab. Every patient was affected by relapse after autologous stem cell transplantation, while exposure to brentuximab vedotin was not uniform. Specimen: peripheral blood mononuclear cells (PBMCs), collected before the fourth cycle of nivolumab. The receptors shown here come from a human donor with classical Hodgkin lymphoma.

The chain links TRBV28 to TRBJ1-1; D is ambiguous. V dropped 5 bases and J dropped 0 bases, with 16 bases sitting between them. The CDR3 totals 16 residues. Germline values: CDR1 MDHEN, CDR2 SYDVKM. The CDR3 protein is CASSPVIIEMNTEAFF. The CDR3, as DNA: TGTGCCAGCAGTCCCGTCATAATAGAAATGAACACTGAAGCTTTCTTT.

The chain recombines TRBV6-5 with TRBJ2-7; possible D gene TRBD2, 5 bases. Germline assignment: CDR1 MNHEY and CDR2 SVGAGI. The CDR3 sequence is 15 residues long. V lost 4 bases, J lost 7 bases, and 20 bases lay in between. This chain's CDR3 is CASSSPAGRSREQYF. CDR3 coding DNA: TGTGCCAGCAGTTCCCCGGCGGGTAGGTCACGGGAGCAGTACTTC.

This clone has a single count. This chain links TRBV6-6 with TRBJ2-2; perhaps TRBD2 as D (5 bases). The CDR3 runs to 14 residues. Deletions cut 0 bases from V and 7 bases from J, with 9 bases between. Looked up from germline, CDR1 is MNHNY and CDR2 is SVGAGI (reference sequence). The CDR3, as DNA: TGTGCCAGCAGTTACTCGTCGGGGTTCGGGGAGCTGTTTTTT. It encodes CASSYSSGFGELFF.

The V call is TRBV19, the J call TRBJ1-4, with D hard to call. CDR3 size: 14 residues. Germline assignment: CDR1 LNHDA and CDR2 SQIVND (reference sequence). V lost 3 bases to trimming and J lost 4 bases, with 9 bases between them. CDR3 in amino acids: CASSIRRINEKLFF. Here the CDR3 DNA reads TGTGCCAGTAGTATTCGCAGAATTAATGAAAAACTGTTTTTT.

The gene calls are TRBV6-5 and TRBJ2-5; the D gene is possibly TRBD1 (6 bases). Germline V gives CDR1 MNHEY, CDR2 SVGAGI. Trimming removed 6 bases at V and 2 bases at J, with 16 bases between. The CDR3 contains 15 residues. CDR3 sequence: CASSRTQDRQETQYF. DNA for the CDR3: TGTGCCAGCAGCAGAACGCAAGACAGGCAAGAGACCCAGTACTTC.

The V call is TRBV9, the J call TRBJ1-3; D is unresolved. V was shortened by 2 bases and J by 8 bases, with 11 bases between the two germline ends. CDR1 is SGDLS and CDR2 is YYNGEE in the germline V gene. This CDR3 has 13 residues. Here the CDR3 DNA reads TGTGCCAGCAGCGTCCTTACCTCTGACACCATATATTTT. Encoded protein: CASSVLTSDTIYF.

The V and J genes are TRBV27 and TRBJ1-1; D not certain. The length of the CDR3 is 13 residues. V lost 0 bases and J lost 6, with 8 bases in between. Germline V gene lookup returns CDR1 MNHEY and CDR2 SMNVEV (reference sequence). The CDR3: CASSLSGRPEAFF. Here the CDR3 DNA reads TGTGCCAGCAGTTTATCGGGCAGACCTGAAGCTTTCTTT.

The chain has TRBV28 and TRBJ2-7; 9 bases are shared with TRBD1. Germline V gives CDR1 MDHEN, CDR2 SYDVKM. J lost 2 bases, V lost 2 bases, and 10 bases had no gene match. This CDR3 contains 17 residues. CDR3 sequence reads: CASSLPPWDREAYEQYF. CDR3 bases: TGTGCCAGCAGTTTACCTCCATGGGACAGGGAAGCCTACGAGCAGTACTTC.